This T cell receptor beta chain was documented in a study of shared clonotypes between healthy human individuals. Assay execution took place at the deep level. Researchers divided each subset's genomic DNA evenly across several immunoSEQ plates. Unsorted PBMC DNA was run through sequencing on ten immunoSEQ deep assay plates. Clones were sequenced by immunoSEQ multiplex PCR, and TCRdb holds only the in-frame ones, with some missing. In the table there are a few hundred thousand clones, 70% to 80% of which are singletons. This clone was counted only a few times. When samples were unsorted, about 90 million PBMCs were used for genomic DNA. Germline CDR1 is LNHNV and CDR2 is YYDKDF (reference sequence). Trimming took 4 bases from V and 7 from J; bases not matched to a gene: 7. The CDR3 runs to 15 residues.

The V and J genes are TRBV15 and TRBJ1-4, with 9 bases fitting TRBD1. Sequencing was done on a sample of PBMCs. This clonotype originated in a woman between 40 and 55 years old in good health. Some clones in this sample may be carry-over from other donors' samples. The CDR3 DNA follows: TGTGCCACCAGCACCCTACAGGGGGCAAGTGAAAAACTGTTTTTT. Its protein product is CATSTLQGASEKLFF.